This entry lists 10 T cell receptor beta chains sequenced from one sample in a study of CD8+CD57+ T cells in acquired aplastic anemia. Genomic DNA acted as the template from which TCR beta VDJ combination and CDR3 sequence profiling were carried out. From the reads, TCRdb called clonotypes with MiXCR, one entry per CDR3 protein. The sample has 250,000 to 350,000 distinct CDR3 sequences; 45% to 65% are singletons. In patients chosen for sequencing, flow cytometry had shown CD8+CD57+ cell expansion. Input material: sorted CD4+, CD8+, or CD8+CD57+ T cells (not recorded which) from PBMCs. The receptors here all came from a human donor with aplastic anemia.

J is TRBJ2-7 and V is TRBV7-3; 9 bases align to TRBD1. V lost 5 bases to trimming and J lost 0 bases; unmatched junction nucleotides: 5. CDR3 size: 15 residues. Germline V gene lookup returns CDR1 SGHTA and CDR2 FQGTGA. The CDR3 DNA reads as TGTGCCAGCAGCCCCGGGACAGGGCTCTCCTACGAGCAGTACTTC. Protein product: CASSPGTGLSYEQYF.

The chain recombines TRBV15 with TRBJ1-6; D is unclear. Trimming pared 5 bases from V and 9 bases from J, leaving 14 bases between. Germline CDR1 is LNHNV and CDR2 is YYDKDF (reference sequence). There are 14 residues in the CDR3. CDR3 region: CATSESGYGSPLHF. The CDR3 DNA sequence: TGTGCCACCAGCGAGTCGGGGTATGGTTCACCCCTCCACTTT.

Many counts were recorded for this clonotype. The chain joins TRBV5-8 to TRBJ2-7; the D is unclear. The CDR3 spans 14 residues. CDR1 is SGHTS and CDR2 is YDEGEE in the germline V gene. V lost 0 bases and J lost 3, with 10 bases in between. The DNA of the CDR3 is TGTGCCAGCAGCTTGGTTGGGCGTGGCTACGAGCAGTACTTC. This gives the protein CASSLVGRGYEQYF.

For the CDR3, the DNA is TGTGCCACCAGCAGAAGGACAGGGTTGACTGAAGCTTTCTTT. This encodes CATSRRTGLTEAFF. The chain has TRBV15 and TRBJ1-1, with 8 bases matching TRBD1. Germline-derived CDR1 and CDR2 are LNHNV and YYDKDF (reference sequence). Losses at the gene ends were 2 bases for V and 5 bases for J; bases not matched to a gene: 4. The CDR3 totals 14 residues.

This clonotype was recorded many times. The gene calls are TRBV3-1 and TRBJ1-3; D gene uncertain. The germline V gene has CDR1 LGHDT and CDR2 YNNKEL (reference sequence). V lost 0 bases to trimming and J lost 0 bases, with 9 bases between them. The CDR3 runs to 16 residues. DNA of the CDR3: TGTGCCAGCAGCCAAGAGTACCAGAGCTCTGGAAACACCATATATTTT. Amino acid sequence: CASSQEYQSSGNTIYF.

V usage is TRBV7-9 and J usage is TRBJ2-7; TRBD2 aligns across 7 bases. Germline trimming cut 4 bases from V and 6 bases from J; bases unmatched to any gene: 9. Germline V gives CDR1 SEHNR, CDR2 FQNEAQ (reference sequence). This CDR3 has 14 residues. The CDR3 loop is CASSSPGTTGEQYF. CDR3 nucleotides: TGTGCCAGCAGCTCCCCCGGGACTACTGGCGAGCAGTACTTC.

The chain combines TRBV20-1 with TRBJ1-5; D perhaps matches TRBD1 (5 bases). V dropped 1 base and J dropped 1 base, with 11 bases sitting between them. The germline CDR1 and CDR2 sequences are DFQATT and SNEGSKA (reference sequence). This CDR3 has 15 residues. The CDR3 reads CSARAGGRSNQPQHF. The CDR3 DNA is TGCAGTGCTAGAGCCGGGGGAAGGAGCAATCAGCCCCAGCATTTT.

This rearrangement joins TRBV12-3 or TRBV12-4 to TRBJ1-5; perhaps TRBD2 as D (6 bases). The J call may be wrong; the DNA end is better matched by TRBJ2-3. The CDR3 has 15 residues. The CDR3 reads CASSLVSGGTQPQYF. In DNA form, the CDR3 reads TGTGCCAGCAGTTTGGTCTCTGGGGGGACTCAGCCCCAGTATTTT.

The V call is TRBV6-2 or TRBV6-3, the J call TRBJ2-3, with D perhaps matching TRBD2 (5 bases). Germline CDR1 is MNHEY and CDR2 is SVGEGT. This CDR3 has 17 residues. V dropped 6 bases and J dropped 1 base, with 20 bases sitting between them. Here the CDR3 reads CASSAPGSTFGTDTQYF. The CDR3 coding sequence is TGTGCCAGCAGCGCGCCGGGGAGTACCTTTGGCACAGATACGCAGTATTTT.

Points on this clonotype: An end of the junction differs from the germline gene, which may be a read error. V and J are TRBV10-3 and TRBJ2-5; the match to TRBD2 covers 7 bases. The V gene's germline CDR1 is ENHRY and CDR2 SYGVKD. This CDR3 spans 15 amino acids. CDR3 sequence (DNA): TGTGCCATCAGTGAAGTTGTGGGGGGGAAAGAGCCCCAGTACTTC. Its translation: CAISEVVGGKEPQYF.